Described below is a single TCR beta chain sequence and its context. The sample belongs to a study of blood T cell repertoires in COVID-19. Profiled with immunoSEQ multiplex PCR; TCRdb holds only in-frame clones, not every one. The sample yields 95,000 to 150,000 clones, about 85% seen once. CDR1 is MNHEY, CDR2 SVGAGI, per germline. The CDR3 is 15 amino acids. V shed 4 bases and J 1 base; nucleotides not matched to a gene: 6. Enrollment of patients from Seattle took place during active infection, with longitudinal follow-up. The material sequenced was peripheral blood. The chain is built from TRBV6-5 and TRBJ2-7, with 8 bases matching TRBD2. This receptor was taken from a woman older than 75 with COVID-19, enrolled during active disease. DNA of the CDR3: TGTGCCAGCAGTTCGGGGACTAGTGCGTCCTACGAGCAGTACTTC. It codes for CASSSGTSASYEQYF.